This TCR beta chain was sequenced for a study of blood T cell repertoires in COVID-19. Study-wide context: The cDNA or gDNA used as material had been derived from T cells, B-cell-depleted T cells, or PBMCs.

This clone appeared a single time. Germline CDR1 and CDR2: SGHNT and YYREEE (reference sequence). V lost 2 bases and J 6 bases, leaving 19 bases between the germline ends. This CDR3 comprises 16 residues. In the original analysis: Amplification of reference gene primers was used by the study to estimate nucleated cell counts. Using immunoSEQ multiplex PCR, the repertoire was profiled, and TCRdb retains in-frame clones only, with some absent. V, J and clone size derive from that table, while D and trimming were established from the DNA sequence. The sample has some 200,000 clones, about 85% seen once. The sequence was collected from a woman at least 80 years old with active or convalescent COVID-19. The sequenced material came from peripheral blood. The genes are TRBV5-4 and TRBJ2-3; D may be TRBD2 (6 bases). CDR3 residues: CASSFPGTRGADTQYF. For the CDR3, the DNA is TGTGCCAGCAGCTTCCCTGGGACTCGCGGAGCGGATACGCAGTATTTT.